Described below is a single TCR beta chain sequence and its context. The sample is drawn from a study of CD8 T cells in Susac syndrome. Random hexamers were used to reverse transcribe the RNA input (about 0.5 to 1 ug). TCRdb fed the immunoSEQ multiplex PCR reads into MiXCR, producing one record per CDR3 protein. This repertoire shows about 210,000 distinct CDR3 sequences, approximately 95% found once; its top ten account for approximately 0.081%. V shed 5 bases, J shed 2 bases, and the junction held 5 bases outside the gene matches. Germline V gene sequence: CDR1 LNHNV, CDR2 YYDKDF (reference sequence). The CDR3 covers 16 residues.

Material for sequencing was CD4+ T cells from PBMCs. The sequence derives from a human donor with multiple sclerosis. The rearrangement uses TRBV15 and TRBJ2-3; 12 bases are shared with TRBD2. The CDR3 protein is CATSQTSGGLTDTQYF. The CDR3, as DNA: TGTGCCACCAGCCAGACTAGCGGGGGACTCACAGATACGCAGTATTTT.